This T cell receptor beta chain was sequenced during a study of T cell repertoires in cytomegalovirus infection. Looking at the study overall: Both CMV infection and a matching HLA type were indicated by public TCR beta signatures. General observations from the study: In two of eight donors, the top clonotype was HLA-C-restricted CMV-specific.

This clonotype was detected only a few times. Its target is unknown. A single record per CDR3 protein comes from TCRdb applying MiXCR to the reads. The sample lists hundreds of thousands of distinct CDR3 sequences; roughly 30% were seen once. The source is a human donor in good health (CMV status not recorded). Some clones in this sample may be carry-over from other donors' samples. Sequencing used cultured PBMCs, obtained from culture after CMV antigen stimulation.

The DNA of the CDR3 is TGTGCCAGCAGCTTAGGTTTGGTCTCAACTAATGAAAAACTGTTTTTT. Translated: CASSLGLVSTNEKLFF. The rearrangement joins TRBV7-6 to TRBJ1-4; D is unresolved. Germline V CDR1 and CDR2: SGHVS, FNYEAQ. V was cut by 1 base and J by 0 bases, with 9 bases left in between. The CDR3 length is 16 residues.